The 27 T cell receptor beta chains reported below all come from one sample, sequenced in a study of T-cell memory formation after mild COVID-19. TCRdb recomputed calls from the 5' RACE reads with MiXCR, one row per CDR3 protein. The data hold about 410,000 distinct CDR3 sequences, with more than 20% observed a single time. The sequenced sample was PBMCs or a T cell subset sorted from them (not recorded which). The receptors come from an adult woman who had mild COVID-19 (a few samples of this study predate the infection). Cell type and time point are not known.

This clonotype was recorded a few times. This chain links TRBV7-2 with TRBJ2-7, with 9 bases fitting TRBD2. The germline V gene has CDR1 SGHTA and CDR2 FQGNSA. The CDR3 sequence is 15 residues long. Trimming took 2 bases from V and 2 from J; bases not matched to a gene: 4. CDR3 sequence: CASSLSREGPYEQYF. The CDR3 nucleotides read TGTGCCAGCAGCTTATCGCGGGAGGGCCCCTACGAGCAGTACTTC.

CDR3 protein: CASSVRLAGGSKNIQYF. The DNA of the CDR3 is TGTGCCAGCAGCGTTCGACTAGCGGGAGGTTCCAAAAACATTCAGTACTTC. The chain links TRBV7-2 to TRBJ2-4, with 13 bases identical to TRBD2. V was pared by 5 bases and J by 2 bases, with 6 bases of the junction left unmatched. The germline gives CDR1 SGHTA, CDR2 FQGNSA. The CDR3 runs to 17 residues.

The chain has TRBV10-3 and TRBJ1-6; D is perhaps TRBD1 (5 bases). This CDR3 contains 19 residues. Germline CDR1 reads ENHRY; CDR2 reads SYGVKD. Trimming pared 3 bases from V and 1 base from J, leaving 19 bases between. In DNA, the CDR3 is TGTGCCATCAGTGAATCCGGGACCCTGGAGCCGTCCTATAATTCACCCCTCCACTTT. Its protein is CAISESGTLEPSYNSPLHF.

The CDR3 DNA reads TGTGCCAGCAGTGCCACAGGGGGCTTGGGCTATGGCTACACCTTC. This sequence encodes CASSATGGLGYGYTF. This rearrangement joins TRBV12-3 or TRBV12-4 to TRBJ1-2; 9 positions match TRBD1. V dropped 5 bases and J dropped 4; count of bases not matched to a gene: 8. This CDR3 contains 15 residues.

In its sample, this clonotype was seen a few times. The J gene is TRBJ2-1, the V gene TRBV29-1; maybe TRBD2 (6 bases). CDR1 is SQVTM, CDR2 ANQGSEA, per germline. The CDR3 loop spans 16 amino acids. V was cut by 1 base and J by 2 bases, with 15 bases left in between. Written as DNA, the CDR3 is TGCAGCGTTGAAGCGGACGGTCCGGGGGCCTACAATGAGCAGTTCTTC. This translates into CSVEADGPGAYNEQFF.

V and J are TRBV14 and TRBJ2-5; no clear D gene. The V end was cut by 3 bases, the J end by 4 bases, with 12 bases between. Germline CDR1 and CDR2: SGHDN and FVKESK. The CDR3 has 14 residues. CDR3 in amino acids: CASSQFVGLETQYF. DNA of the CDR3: TGTGCCAGCAGCCAGTTTGTCGGGTTAGAGACCCAGTACTTC.

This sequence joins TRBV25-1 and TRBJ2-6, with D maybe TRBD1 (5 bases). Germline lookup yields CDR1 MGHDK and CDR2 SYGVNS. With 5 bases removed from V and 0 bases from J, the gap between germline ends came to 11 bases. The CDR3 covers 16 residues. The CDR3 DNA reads TGTGCCAGCAGTCGTCAGGGTAACTCTGGGGCCAACGTCCTGACTTTC. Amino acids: CASSRQGNSGANVLTF.

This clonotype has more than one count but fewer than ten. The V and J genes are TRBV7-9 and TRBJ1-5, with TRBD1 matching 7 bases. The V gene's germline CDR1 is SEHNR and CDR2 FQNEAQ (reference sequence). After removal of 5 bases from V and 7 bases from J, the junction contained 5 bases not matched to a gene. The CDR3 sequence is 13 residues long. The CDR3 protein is CASSPQGRQPQHF. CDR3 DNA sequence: TGTGCCAGCAGCCCACAGGGGAGACAGCCCCAGCATTTT.

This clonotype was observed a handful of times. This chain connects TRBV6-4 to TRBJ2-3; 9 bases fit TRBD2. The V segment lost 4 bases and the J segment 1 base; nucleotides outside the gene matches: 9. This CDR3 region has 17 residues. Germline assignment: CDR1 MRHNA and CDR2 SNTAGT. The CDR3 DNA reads TGTGCCAGCAGTGTCAGCCCTAGCGGGATGGGCACAGATACGCAGTATTTT. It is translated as CASSVSPSGMGTDTQYF.

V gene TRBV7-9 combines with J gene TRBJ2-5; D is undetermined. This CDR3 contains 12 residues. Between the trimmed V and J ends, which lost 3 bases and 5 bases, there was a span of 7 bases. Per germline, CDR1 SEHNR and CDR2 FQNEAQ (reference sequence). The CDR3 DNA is TGTGCCAGCAGCTTCAGTCCGGAGACCCAGTACTTC. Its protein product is CASSFSPETQYF. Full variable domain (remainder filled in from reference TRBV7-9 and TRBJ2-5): DTGVSQNPRHKITKRGQNVTFRCDPISEHNRLYWYRQTLGQGPEFLTYFQNEAQLEKSRLLSDRFSAERPKGSFSTLEIQRTEQGDSAMYLCASSFSPETQYFGPGTRLLVL.

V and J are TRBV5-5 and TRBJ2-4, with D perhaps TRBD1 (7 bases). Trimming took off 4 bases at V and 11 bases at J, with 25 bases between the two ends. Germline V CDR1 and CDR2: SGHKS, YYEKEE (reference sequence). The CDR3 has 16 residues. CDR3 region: CASSALTGDSVNFQYF. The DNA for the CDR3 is TGTGCCAGCAGCGCCTTAACAGGGGACTCCGTAAATTTTCAGTACTTC.

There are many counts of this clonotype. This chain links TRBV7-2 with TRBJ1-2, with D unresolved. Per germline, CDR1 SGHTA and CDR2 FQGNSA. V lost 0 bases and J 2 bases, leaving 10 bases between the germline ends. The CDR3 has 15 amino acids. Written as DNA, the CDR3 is TGTGCCAGCAGCTTAGCCGGCAGCGCCAACTATGGCTACACCTTC. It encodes CASSLAGSANYGYTF.

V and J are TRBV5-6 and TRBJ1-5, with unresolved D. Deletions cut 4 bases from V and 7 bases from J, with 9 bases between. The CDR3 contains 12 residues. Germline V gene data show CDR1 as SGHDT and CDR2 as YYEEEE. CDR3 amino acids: CASSELNQPQHF. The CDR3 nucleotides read TGTGCCAGCAGCGAGCTTAACCAGCCCCAGCATTTT.

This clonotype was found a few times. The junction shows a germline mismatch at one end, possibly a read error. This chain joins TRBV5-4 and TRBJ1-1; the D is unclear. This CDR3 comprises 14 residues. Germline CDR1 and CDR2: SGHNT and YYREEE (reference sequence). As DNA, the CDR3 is TGTGCCAGCAGGTTGGTCCACATGAACACTGAAGCTTTCTTT. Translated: CASRLVHMNTEAFF.

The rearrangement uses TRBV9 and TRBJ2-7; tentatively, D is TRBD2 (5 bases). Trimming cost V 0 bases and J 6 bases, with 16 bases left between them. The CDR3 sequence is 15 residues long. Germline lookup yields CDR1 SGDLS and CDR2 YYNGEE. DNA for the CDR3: TGTGCCAGCAGCGTAGATGGTAGCGTGGCGGGCGAGCAGTACTTC. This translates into CASSVDGSVAGEQYF.

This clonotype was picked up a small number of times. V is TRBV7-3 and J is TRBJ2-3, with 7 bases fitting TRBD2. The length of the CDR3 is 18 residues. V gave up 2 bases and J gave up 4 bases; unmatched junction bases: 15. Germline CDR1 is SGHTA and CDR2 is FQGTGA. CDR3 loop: CASSLLGPSGTGADTQYF. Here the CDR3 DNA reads TGTGCCAGCAGCTTATTGGGGCCCAGCGGGACCGGAGCAGATACGCAGTATTTT.

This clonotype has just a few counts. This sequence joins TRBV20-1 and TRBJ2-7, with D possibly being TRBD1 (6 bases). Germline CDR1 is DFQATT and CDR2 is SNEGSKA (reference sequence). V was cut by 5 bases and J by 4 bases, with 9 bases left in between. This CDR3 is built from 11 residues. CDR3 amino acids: CSAGGGYEQYF. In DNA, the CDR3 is TGCAGTGCTGGGGGCGGGTACGAGCAGTACTTC.

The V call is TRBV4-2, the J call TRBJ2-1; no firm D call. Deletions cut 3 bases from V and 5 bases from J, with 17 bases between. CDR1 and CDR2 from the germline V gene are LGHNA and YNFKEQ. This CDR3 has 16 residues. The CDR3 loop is CASSQGTLQIDNEQFF. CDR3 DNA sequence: TGTGCCAGCAGCCAGGGAACCCTGCAAATCGACAATGAGCAGTTCTTC.

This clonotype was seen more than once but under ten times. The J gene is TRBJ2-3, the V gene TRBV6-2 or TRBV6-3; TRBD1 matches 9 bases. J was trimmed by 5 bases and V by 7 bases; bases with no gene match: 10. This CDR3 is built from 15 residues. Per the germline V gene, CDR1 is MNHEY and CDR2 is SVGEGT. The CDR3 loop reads CASIVFPGQGDTQYF. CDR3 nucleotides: TGTGCCAGCATCGTATTCCCGGGACAGGGAGATACGCAGTATTTT.

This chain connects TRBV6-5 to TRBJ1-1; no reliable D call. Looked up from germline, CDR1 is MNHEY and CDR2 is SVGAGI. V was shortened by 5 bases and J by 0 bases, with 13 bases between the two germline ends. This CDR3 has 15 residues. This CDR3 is CASSPDGKMNTEAFF. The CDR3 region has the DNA TGTGCCAGCAGTCCCGACGGGAAAATGAACACTGAAGCTTTCTTT.

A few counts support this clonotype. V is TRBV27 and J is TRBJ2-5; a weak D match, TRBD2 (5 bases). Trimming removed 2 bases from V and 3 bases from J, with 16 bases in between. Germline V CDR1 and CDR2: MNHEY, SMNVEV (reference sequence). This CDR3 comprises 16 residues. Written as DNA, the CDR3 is TGTGCCAGCAGTTTAAGAGGGTGGGCAGCGAAAGAGACCCAGTACTTC. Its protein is CASSLRGWAAKETQYF.

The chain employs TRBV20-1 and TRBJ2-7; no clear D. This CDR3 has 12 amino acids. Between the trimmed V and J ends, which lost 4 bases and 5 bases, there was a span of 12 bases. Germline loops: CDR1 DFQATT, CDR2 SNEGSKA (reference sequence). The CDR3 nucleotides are TGCAGTGCTATGGTTGGGGTGGACGAGCAGTACTTC. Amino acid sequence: CSAMVGVDEQYF.

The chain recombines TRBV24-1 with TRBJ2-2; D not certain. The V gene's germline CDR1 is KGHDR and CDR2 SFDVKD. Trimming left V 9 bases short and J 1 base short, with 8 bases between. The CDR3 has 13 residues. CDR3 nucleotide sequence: TGTGCCACCCGTTGGAGGAACACCGGGGAGCTGTTTTTT. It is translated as CATRWRNTGELFF.

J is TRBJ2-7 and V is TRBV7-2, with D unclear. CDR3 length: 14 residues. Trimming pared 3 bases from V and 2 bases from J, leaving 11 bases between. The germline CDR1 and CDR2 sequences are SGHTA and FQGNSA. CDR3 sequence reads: CASSLSQVAYEQYF. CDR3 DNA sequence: TGTGCCAGCAGCTTGAGTCAGGTAGCCTACGAGCAGTACTTC.

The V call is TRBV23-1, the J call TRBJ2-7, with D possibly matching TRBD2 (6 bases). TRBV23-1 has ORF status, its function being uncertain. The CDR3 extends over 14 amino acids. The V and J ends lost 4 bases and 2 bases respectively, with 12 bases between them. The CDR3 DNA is TGCGCCAGCAGTCTACACGGGGGACCCTACGAGCAGTACTTC. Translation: CASSLHGGPYEQYF.

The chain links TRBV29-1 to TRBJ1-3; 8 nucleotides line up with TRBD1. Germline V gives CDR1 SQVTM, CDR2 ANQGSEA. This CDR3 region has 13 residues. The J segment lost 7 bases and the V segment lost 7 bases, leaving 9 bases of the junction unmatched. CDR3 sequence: CSAWTGLLNTIYF. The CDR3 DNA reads TGCAGCGCCTGGACAGGGCTTCTTAACACCATATATTTT.

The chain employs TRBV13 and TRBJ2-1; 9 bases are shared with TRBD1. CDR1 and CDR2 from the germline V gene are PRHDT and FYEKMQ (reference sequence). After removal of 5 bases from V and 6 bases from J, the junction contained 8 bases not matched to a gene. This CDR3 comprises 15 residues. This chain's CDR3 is CASSLRDRDPNEQFF. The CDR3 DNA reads TGTGCCAGCAGCCTCCGGGACAGGGACCCCAATGAGCAGTTCTTC.